Listed below are T cell receptor beta chains from one sample, sequenced in a study of blood T cell repertoires in COVID-19. Assay: immunoSEQ multiplex PCR; the TCRdb copy retains only in-frame clones and omits some. This sample has 200,000 to 250,000 clones, with around 86% found just once. The sequenced sample consisted of peripheral blood. The receptors come from a man aged 30 to 45 who had recovered from COVID-19. CDR3s include the opening cysteine and the closing phenylalanine or tryptophan. A D gene is named only where the DNA matches it firmly. Clone size is stated in some rows and not others, as once, few, many or a class when expanded.

NA	TRBV7-8	TRBJ2-1	TRBD2	CASSPRLAGVYNEQFF	TGTGCCAGCAGCCCTCGACTAGCGGGGGTCTACAATGAGCAGTTCTTC
NA	TRBV18	TRBJ1-1	NA	CASSPQGLEAFF	TGTGCCAGCTCACCCCAGGGTCTTGAGGCTTTCTTT
few	TRBV5-1	TRBJ1-5	NA	CASSLGDRNQPQHF	TGCGCCAGCAGCTTGGGAGATCGCAATCAGCCCCAGCATTTT
NA	TRBV7-2	TRBJ2-2	TRBD1	CASSSGDRGIGGELFF	TGTGCCAGCAGCTCAGGGGACAGGGGGATTGGCGGGGAGCTGTTTTTT
once	TRBV7-7	TRBJ2-2	NA	CASSLIQVRNTGELFF	TGTGCCAGCAGCTTGATACAGGTCCGAAACACCGGGGAGCTGTTTTTT
NA	TRBV5-1	TRBJ1-3	TRBD1	CASSLGTGEDGNTIYF	TGCGCCAGCAGCTTAGGGACAGGGGAAGATGGAAACACCATATATTTT
NA	TRBV11-2	TRBJ2-3	NA	CASSFNGTQYF	TGTGCCAGCAGCTTTAACGGGACGCAGTATTTT
NA	TRBV9	TRBJ2-3	NA	CASSQRGGVSTDTQYF	TGTGCCAGCAGCCAAAGAGGGGGGGTTAGCACAGATACGCAGTATTTT
NA	TRBV19	TRBJ1-2	TRBD1	CASSARTGGEAYGYTF	TGTGCCAGTAGTGCCCGGACAGGGGGCGAGGCCTATGGCTACACCTTC
once	TRBV28	TRBJ2-1	TRBD2	CASSFRPAGTRLREQFF	TGTGCCAGCAGTTTTAGACCCGCAGGGACTAGGCTTCGCGAGCAGTTCTTC
NA	TRBV5-1	TRBJ1-1	NA	CASSFGRGFTEAFF	TGCGCCAGCAGCTTTGGCAGGGGATTCACTGAAGCTTTCTTT
NA	TRBV7-2	TRBJ2-2	TRBD2	CASSKLPGLQSTGELFF	TGTGCCAGCAGCAAACTTCCGGGACTACAATCCACCGGGGAGCTGTTTTTT
NA	TRBV19	TRBJ2-1	TRBD1	CASWGQGLYNEQFF	TGTGCCAGTTGGGGACAGGGTCTCTACAATGAGCAGTTCTTC
NA	TRBV5-1	TRBJ1-2	NA	CASSLTANYGYTF	TGCGCCAGCAGCTTGACAGCTAACTATGGCTACACCTTC
NA	TRBV29-1	TRBJ2-3	TRBD2	CSAGRLAGSTDTQYF	TGCAGCGCCGGTAGGCTAGCGGGGAGCACAGATACGCAGTATTTT
NA	TRBV11-3	TRBJ2-3	NA	CASSLDLEADTQYF	TGTGCCAGCAGCTTAGACTTAGAGGCGGATACGCAGTATTTT
once	TRBV19	TRBJ1-2	TRBD1	CASSPPGQGALSGYTF	TGTGCCAGTAGTCCGCCGGGACAGGGGGCTCTTAGTGGCTACACCTTC
NA	TRBV28	TRBJ1-2	TRBD1	CASSSGQTYGYTF	TGTGCCAGCAGTTCGGGACAGACCTATGGCTACACCTTC
NA	TRBV18	TRBJ2-7	TRBD2	CASSRRGEGSSYEQYF	TGTGCCAGCTCACGACGAGGGGAGGGGAGCTCCTACGAGCAGTACTTC
few	TRBV5-1	TRBJ1-2	NA	CASSPDSNYGYTF	TGCGCCAGCAGCCCGGACAGTAACTATGGCTACACCTTC
NA	TRBV2	TRBJ2-7	TRBD1	CASRGQGLYF	TGTGCCAGCAGGGGACAGGGTCTGTACTTC
NA	TRBV28	TRBJ1-4	TRBD1	CASSSRGLGEKLFF	TGTGCCAGCAGTTCGAGGGGGCTGGGTGAAAAACTGTTTTTT
NA	TRBV5-5	TRBJ1-5	TRBD1	CASSLDRGFYQPQHF	TGTGCCAGCAGCTTGGACAGGGGATTTTATCAGCCCCAGCATTTT
NA	TRBV20-1	TRBJ1-2	NA	CSAHTAGYTF	TGCAGTGCACACACCGCTGGCTACACCTTC
NA	TRBV4-2	TRBJ1-2	NA	CASSQVDRTLYGYTF	TGTGCCAGCAGCCAAGTCGATCGAACATTATATGGCTACACCTTC
NA	TRBV19	TRBJ2-5	NA	CASSISVRETQYF	TGTGCCAGTAGTATATCCGTTAGAGAGACCCAGTACTTC
NA	TRBV7-3	TRBJ1-1	NA	CASSLYPNTEAFF	TGTGCCAGCAGCTTATATCCGAACACTGAAGCTTTCTTT
NA	TRBV7-9	TRBJ1-1	TRBD1	CASSFGTGNTEAFF	TGTGCCAGCAGCTTCGGGACAGGGAACACTGAAGCTTTCTTT
NA	TRBV15	TRBJ2-5	NA	CATSRGTLNQETQYF	TGTGCCACCAGCAGAGGGACTCTAAATCAAGAGACCCAGTACTTC
NA	TRBV12-1	TRBJ2-7	NA	CASSLGGSYEQYF	TGTGCCAGCAGCTTAGGAGGGTCCTACGAGCAGTACTTC
NA	TRBV6-5	TRBJ1-4	NA	CASQPGAGAEKLFF	TGTGCCAGTCAACCAGGGGCAGGGGCTGAAAAACTGTTTTTT
NA	TRBV6-5	TRBJ2-5	NA	CASSYGGSQETQYF	TGTGCCAGCAGTTACGGCGGGTCCCAGGAGACCCAGTACTTC
once	TRBV28	TRBJ1-4	NA	CASRRGGTNEKLFF	TGTGCCAGCAGGCGGGGAGGGACTAATGAAAAACTGTTTTTT
once	TRBV21-1	TRBJ1-5	NA	CASSKTRQGLVDQPQHF	TGTGCCAGCAGCAAAACGAGACAGGGCTTAGTGGATCAGCCCCAGCATTTT
NA	TRBV2	TRBJ1-2	NA	CASIPEGGRLNYGYTF	TGTGCCAGCATCCCTGAGGGGGGGCGCCTAAACTATGGCTACACCTTC